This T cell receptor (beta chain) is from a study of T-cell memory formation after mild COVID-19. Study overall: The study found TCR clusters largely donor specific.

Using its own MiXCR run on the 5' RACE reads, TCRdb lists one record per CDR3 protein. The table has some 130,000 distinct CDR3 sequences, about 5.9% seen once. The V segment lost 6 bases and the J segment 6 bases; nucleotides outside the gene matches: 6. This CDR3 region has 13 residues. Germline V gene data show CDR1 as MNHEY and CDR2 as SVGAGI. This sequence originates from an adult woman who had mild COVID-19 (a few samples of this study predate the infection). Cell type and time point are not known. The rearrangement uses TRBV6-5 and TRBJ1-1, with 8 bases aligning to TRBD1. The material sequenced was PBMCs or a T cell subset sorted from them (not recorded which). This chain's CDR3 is CASRNRGGSEAFF. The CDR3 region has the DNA TGTGCCAGCAGAAACAGGGGGGGGTCTGAAGCTTTCTTT.